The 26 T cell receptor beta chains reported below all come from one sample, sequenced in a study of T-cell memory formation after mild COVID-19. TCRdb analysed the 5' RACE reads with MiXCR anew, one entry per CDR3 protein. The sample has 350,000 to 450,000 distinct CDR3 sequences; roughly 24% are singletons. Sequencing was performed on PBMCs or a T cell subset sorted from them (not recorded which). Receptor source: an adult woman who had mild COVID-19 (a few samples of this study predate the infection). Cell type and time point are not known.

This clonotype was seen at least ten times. The CDR3 bases are TGCAGTGCTTTAACAGGGGGCACTGAAGCTTTCTTT. Translating it yields CSALTGGTEAFF. The chain employs TRBV20-1 and TRBJ1-1, with TRBD1 matching over 8 bases. Germline V CDR1 and CDR2: DFQATT, SNEGSKA (reference sequence). The length of the CDR3 is 12 residues. Losses at the gene ends were 5 bases for V and 4 bases for J; bases not matched to a gene: 3.

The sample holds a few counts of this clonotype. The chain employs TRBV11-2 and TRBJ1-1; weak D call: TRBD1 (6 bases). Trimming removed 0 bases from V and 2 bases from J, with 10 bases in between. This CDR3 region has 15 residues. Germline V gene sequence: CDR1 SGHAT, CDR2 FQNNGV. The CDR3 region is CASSLDGGPNTEAFF. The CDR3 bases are TGTGCCAGCAGCTTAGATGGGGGCCCAAACACTGAAGCTTTCTTT.

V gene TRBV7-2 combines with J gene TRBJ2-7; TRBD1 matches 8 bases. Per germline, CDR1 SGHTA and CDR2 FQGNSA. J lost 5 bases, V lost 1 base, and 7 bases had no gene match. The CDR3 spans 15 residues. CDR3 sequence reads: CASSLVRTGSNEQYF. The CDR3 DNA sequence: TGTGCCAGCAGCTTAGTCCGGACAGGGTCTAACGAGCAGTACTTC.

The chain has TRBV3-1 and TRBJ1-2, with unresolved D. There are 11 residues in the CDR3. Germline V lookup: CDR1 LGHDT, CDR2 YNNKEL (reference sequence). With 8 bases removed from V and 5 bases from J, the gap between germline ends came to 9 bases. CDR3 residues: CASGLGYGYTF. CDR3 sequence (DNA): TGTGCCAGCGGGTTGGGATATGGCTACACCTTC.

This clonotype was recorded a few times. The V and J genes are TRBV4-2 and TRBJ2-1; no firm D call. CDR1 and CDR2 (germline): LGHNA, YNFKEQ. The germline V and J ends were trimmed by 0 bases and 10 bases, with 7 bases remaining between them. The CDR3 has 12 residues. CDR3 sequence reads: CASSQDRMEQFF. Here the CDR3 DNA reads TGTGCCAGCAGCCAAGACCGCATGGAGCAGTTCTTC.

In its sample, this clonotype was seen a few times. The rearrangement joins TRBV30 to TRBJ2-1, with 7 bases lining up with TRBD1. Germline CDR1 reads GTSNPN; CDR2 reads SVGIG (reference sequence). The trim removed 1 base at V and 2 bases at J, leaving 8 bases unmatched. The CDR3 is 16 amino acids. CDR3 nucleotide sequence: TGTGCCTGGAGTGCCAAATGGGACAGTACCTACAATGAGCAGTTCTTC. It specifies CAWSAKWDSTYNEQFF.

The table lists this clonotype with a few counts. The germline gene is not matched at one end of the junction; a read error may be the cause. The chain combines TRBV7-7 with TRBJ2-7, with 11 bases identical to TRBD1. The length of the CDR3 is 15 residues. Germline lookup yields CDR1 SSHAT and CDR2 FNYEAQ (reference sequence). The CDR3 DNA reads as TGTGCTAGCAGCTCTCGGACAGGGGGCGCGGGGTCGCCGTACTTC. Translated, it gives CASSSRTGGAGSPYF.

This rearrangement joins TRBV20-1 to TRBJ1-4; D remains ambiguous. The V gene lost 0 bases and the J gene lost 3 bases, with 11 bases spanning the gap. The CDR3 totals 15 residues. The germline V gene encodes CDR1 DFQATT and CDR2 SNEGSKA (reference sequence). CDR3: CSARDPLGANEKLFF. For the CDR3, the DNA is TGCAGTGCTAGAGACCCTCTCGGAGCTAATGAAAAACTGTTTTTT.

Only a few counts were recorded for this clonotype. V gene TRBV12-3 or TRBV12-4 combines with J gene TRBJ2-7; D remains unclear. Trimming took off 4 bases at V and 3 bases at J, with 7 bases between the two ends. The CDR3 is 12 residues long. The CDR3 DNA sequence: TGTGCCAGCAGTTCAAACTACTACGAGCAGTACTTC. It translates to CASSSNYYEQYF.

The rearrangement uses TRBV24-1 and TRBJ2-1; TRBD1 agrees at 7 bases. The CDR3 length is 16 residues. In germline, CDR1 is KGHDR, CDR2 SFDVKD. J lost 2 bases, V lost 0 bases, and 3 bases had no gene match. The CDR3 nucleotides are TGTGCCACCAGTGATTTGAGGCAGGGGGCCTACAATGAGCAGTTCTTC. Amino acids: CATSDLRQGAYNEQFF.

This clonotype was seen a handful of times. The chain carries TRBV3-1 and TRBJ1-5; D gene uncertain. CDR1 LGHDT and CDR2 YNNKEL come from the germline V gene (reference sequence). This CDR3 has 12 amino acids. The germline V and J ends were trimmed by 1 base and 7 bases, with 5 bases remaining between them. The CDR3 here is CASSQGSQPQHF. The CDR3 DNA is TGTGCCAGCAGCCAAGGTAGCCAGCCCCAGCATTTT.

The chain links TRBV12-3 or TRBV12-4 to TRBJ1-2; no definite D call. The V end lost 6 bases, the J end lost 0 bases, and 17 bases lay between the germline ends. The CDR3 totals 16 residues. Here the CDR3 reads CASSYLLSNSNYGYTF. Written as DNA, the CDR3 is TGTGCCAGCAGCTACCTACTCAGTAACTCTAACTATGGCTACACCTTC.

The CDR3, as DNA: TGTGCCAGTAGGATTAGCGGGGGCTACTACAATGAGCAGTTCTTC. Protein product: CASRISGGYYNEQFF. The chain joins TRBV19 to TRBJ2-1, with 9 bases lining up with TRBD2. The germline V gene has CDR1 LNHDA and CDR2 SQIVND (reference sequence). CDR3 size: 15 residues. J was trimmed by 3 bases and V by 6 bases; bases with no gene match: 6.

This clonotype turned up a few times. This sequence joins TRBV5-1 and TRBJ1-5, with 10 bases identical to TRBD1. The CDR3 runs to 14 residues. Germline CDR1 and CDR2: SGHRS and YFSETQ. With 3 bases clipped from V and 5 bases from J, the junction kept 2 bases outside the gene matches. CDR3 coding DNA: TGCGCCAGCAGCTCTGGACAGGGGGATCAGCCCCAGCATTTT. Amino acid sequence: CASSSGQGDQPQHF.

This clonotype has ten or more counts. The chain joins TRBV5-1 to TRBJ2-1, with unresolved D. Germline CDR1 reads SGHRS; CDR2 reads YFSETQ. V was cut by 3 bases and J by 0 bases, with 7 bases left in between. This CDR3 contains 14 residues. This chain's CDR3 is CASSWKSSYNEQFF. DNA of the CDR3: TGCGCCAGCAGCTGGAAGTCCTCCTACAATGAGCAGTTCTTC.

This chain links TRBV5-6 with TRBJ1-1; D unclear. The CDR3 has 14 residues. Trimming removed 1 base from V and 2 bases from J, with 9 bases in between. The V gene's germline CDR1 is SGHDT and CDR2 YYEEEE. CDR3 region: CASSLMSSNTEAFF. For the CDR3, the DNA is TGTGCCAGCAGCTTGATGAGTTCTAACACTGAAGCTTTCTTT.

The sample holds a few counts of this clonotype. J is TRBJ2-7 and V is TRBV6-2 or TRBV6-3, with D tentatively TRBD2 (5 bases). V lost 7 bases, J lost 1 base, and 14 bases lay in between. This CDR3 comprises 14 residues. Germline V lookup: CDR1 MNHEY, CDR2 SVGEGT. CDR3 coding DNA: TGTGCCAGCATTGCGGCCCGAGGGTCCTACGAGCAGTACTTC. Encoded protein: CASIAARGSYEQYF.

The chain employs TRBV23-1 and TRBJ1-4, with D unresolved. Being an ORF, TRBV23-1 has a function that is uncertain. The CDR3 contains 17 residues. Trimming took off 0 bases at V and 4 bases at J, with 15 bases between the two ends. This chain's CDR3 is CASSQSGPGDDNEKLFF. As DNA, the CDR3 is TGCGCCAGCAGTCAATCGGGTCCAGGAGACGATAATGAAAAACTGTTTTTT.

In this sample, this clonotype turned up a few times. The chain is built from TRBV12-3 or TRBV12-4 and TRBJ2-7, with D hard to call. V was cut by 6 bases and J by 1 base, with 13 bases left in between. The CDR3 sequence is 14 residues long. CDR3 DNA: TGTGCCAGCAGCTTTCCTCCCCAATCCTACGAGCAGTACTTC. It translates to CASSFPPQSYEQYF.

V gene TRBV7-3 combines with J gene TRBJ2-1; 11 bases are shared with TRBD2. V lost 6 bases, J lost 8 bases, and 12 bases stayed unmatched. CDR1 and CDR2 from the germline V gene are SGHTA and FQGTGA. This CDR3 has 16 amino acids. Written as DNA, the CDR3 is TGTGCCAGCAGATATGGACTAGCGGGTCTCGGACATGAGCAGTTCTTC. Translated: CASRYGLAGLGHEQFF.

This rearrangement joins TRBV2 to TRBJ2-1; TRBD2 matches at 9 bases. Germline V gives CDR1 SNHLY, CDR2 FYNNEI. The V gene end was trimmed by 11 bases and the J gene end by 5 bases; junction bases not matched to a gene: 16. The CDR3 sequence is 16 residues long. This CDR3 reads CAPLTGTSYPNNEQFF. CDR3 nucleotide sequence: TGTGCCCCCCTCACGGGGACTAGCTATCCCAACAATGAGCAGTTCTTC.

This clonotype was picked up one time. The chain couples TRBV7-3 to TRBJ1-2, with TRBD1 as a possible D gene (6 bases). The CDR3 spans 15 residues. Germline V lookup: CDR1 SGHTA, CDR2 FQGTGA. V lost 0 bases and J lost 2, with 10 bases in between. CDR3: CASSLTGGRNYGYTF. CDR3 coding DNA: TGTGCCAGCAGCTTAACTGGGGGGCGCAACTATGGCTACACCTTC. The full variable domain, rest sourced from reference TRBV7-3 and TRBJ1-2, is GAGVSQTPSNKVTEKGKYVELRCDPISGHTALYWYRQSLGQGPEFLIYFQGTGAADDSGLPNDRFFAVRPEGSVSTLKIQRTERGDSAVYLCASSLTGGRNYGYTFGSGTRLTVV.

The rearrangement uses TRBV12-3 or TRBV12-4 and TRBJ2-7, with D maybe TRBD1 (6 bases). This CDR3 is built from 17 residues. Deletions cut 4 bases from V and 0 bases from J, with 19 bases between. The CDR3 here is CASSWASGGGGSYEQYF. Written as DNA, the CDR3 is TGTGCCAGCAGTTGGGCGAGTGGGGGCGGAGGCTCCTACGAGCAGTACTTC.

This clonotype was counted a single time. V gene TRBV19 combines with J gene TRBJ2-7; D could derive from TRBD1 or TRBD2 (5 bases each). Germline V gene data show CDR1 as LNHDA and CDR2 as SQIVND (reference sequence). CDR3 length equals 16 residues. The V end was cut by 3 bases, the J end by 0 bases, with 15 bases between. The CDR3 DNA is TGTGCCAGTAGTATTCTCCCGAGTGGGGGCTCCTACGAGCAGTACTTC. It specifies CASSILPSGGSYEQYF.

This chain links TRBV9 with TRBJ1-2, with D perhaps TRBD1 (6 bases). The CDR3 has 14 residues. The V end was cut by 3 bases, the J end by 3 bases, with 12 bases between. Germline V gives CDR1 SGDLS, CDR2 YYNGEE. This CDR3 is CASSDRDVDYGYTF. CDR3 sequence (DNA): TGTGCCAGCAGCGACAGGGATGTGGACTATGGCTACACCTTC.

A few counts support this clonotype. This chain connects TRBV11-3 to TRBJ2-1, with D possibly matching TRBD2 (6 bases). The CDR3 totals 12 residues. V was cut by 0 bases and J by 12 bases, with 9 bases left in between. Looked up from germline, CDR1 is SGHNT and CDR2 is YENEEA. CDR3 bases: TGTGCCAGCAGCTTAGAGGGGGGACGGCAGTTCTTC. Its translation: CASSLEGGRQFF.